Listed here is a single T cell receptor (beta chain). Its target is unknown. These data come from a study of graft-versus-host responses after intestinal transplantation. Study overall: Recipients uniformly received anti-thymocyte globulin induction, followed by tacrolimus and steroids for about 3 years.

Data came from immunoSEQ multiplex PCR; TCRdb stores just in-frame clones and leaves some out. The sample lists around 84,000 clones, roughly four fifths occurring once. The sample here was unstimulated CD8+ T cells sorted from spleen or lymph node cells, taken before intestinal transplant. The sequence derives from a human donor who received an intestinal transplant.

The CDR3 reads CASSRAEMGREEQYF. In nucleotides, the CDR3 is TGCGCCAGCAGCCGAGCTGAGATGGGACGGGAAGAGCAGTACTTC. The chain carries TRBV4-1 and TRBJ2-7; tentatively, D is TRBD1 or TRBD2 (5 bases each). Looked up from germline, CDR1 is MGHRA and CDR2 is YSYEKL. The CDR3 totals 15 residues. The V gene lost 4 bases and the J gene lost 7 bases, with 20 bases spanning the gap.